The T cell receptor beta chain described here comes from a study of cytomegalovirus exposure and HLA in healthy donors. Study-level background: Among the 398 genotyped donors, approximately 81% were placed in the Caucasian-associated ancestry cluster.

Trimming removed 5 bases at V and 5 bases at J, with 12 bases between. The germline CDR1 and CDR2 sequences are MNHEY and SVGAGI. The CDR3 is 13 amino acids. Whole-study findings and limits: 87-base-pair reads could not separate some V segments, including TRBV6-2 and TRBV6-3. Most CMV-associated TCR beta chains appeared HLA-restricted in a later analysis. Altogether, some 170 TCR beta chains were recorded as cytomegalovirus-associated.

Amplification used 60 Vbeta primers and 13 Jbeta primers. Profiled with immunoSEQ multiplex PCR; TCRdb holds only in-frame clones, not every one. The sample has some 100,000 clones, nearly 70% seen once. Regarding this clone: The antigen is not known.

The sample was PBMCs. V is TRBV6-5 and J is TRBJ2-5; the D gene is possibly TRBD2 (6 bases). This TCR was sampled from a woman between 50 and 59 years old in good health and CMV-seropositive. The DNA for the CDR3 is TGTGCCAGCAGTCAACCGGGGGTGGAGACCCAGTACTTC. Translated, it gives CASSQPGVETQYF.